This TCR beta chain comes out of a study of CD8 T cells in ankylosing spondylitis. The study's findings and limits: According to the report, clones linked to the disease were significantly enriched in matched synovial fluid samples taken from ankylosing spondylitis patients. A motif in TCR beta, a set of about eight highly homologous variants, appeared characteristic of ankylosing spondylitis blood. In the blood and synovial fluid of reactive arthritis, some motif variants had been previously reported.

With respect to this clonotype: As yet, its antigen is unknown.

Germline V CDR1 and CDR2: MDHEN, SYDVKM. This CDR3 comprises 12 residues. The ends lost 11 bases at V and 6 bases at J; junction bases unmatched: 6. Preparation of TCR beta libraries was done by quantitative 5'-RACE with molecular barcodes. MiXCR was run by TCRdb on the 5' RACE reads, yielding one entry per CDR3 protein. The sample lists around 150,000 distinct CDR3 sequences, under 35% occurring once. The sequence was collected from a male donor with ankylosing spondylitis. The chain carries TRBV28 and TRBJ1-5; 8 bases are a match to TRBD1. Sequenced input: synovial fluid, either unsorted or a sorted T cell fraction (not recorded which). DNA of the CDR3: TGTGCCGGACAGGGCGGGAGTCAGCCCCAGCATTTT. Translating gives CAGQGGSQPQHF.